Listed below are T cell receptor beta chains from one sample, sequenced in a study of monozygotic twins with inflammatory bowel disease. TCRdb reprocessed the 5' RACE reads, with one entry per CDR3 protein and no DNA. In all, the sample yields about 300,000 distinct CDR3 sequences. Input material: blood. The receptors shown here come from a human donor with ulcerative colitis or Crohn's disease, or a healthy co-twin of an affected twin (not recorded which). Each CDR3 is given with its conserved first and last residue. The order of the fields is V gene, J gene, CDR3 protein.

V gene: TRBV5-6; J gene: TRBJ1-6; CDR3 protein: CASSQRRTAMDPLHF
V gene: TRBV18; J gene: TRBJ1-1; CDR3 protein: CASSPDRGVTEAFF
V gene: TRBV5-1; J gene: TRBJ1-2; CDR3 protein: CASSYEDYGYTF
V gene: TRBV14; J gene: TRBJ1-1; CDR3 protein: CASSQSPLTEAFF
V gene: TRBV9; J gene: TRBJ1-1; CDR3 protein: CASSFGQGGTEAFF
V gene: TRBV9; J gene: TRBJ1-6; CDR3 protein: CASSVETEDSPLHF
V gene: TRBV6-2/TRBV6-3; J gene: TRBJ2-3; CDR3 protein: CASSYGKVVNRYF
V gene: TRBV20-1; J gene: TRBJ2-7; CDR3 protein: CSAGILAGGEQYF
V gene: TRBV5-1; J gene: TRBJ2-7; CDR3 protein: CASRDGTGAYEQYF
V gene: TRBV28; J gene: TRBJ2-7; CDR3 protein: CATARDATYEQYF
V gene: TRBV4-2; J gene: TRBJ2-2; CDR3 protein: CASSQDGSIKNTGELFF
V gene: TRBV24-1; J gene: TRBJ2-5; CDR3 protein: CATSVRRGEETQYF
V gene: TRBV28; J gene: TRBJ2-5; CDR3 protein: CASSLSLGLAGVVEETQYF
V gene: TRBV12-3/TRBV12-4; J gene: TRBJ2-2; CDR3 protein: CASGGESGELFF
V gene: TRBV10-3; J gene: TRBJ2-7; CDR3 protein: CAIRGRDRDEQYF
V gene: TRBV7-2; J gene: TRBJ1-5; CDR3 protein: CASSLEQNQPQHF
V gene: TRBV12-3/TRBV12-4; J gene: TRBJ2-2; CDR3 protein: CASSLSGGAGTGELFF
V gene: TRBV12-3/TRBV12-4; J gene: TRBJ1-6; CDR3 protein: CASSFLVPNSPLHF
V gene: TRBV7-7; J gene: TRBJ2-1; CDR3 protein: CASSLGRNSNEQFF
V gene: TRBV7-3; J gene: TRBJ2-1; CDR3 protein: CASSLNLAGGNEQFF
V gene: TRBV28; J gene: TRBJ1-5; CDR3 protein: CASTAGANNQPQHF
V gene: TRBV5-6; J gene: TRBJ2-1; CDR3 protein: CASSRDTFPNNEQFF
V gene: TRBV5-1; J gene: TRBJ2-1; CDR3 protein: CASSLGGSDYNEQFF
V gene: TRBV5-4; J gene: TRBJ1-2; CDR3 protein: CASSEAAQDYGYTF
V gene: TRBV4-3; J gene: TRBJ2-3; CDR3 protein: CASSQDLAGSHSDTQYF
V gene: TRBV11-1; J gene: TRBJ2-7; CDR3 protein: CASSLASGLAGGRDEQYF
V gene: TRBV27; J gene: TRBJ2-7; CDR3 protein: CASRRAGSYEQYF
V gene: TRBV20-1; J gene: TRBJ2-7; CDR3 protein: CSAPGAGLYEQYF
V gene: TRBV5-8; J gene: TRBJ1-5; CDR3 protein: CASSLEVQPQHF
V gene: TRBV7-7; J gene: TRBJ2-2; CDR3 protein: CASSDATGTGELFF
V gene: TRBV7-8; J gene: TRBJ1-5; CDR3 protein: CASSLETARNQPQHF
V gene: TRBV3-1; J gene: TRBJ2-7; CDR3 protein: CASSHGQGATEQYF
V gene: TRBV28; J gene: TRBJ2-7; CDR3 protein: CASSRSGSNEQYF
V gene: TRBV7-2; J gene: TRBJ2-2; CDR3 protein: CASRFRGANTGELFF